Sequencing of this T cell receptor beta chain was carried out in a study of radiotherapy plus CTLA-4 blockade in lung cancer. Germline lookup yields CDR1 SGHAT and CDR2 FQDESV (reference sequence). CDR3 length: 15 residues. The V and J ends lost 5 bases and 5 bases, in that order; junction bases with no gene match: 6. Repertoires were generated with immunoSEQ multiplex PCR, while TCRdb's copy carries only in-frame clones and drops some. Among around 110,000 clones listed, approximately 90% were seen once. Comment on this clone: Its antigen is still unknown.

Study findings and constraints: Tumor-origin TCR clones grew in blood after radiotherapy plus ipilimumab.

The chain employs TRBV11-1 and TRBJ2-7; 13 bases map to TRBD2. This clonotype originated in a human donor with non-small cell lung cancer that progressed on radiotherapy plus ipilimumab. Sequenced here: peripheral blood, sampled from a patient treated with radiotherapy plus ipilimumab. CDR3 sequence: CASSTTSGRSNEQYF. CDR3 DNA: TGTGCCAGCAGCACGACTAGCGGGAGGTCCAACGAGCAGTACTTC.